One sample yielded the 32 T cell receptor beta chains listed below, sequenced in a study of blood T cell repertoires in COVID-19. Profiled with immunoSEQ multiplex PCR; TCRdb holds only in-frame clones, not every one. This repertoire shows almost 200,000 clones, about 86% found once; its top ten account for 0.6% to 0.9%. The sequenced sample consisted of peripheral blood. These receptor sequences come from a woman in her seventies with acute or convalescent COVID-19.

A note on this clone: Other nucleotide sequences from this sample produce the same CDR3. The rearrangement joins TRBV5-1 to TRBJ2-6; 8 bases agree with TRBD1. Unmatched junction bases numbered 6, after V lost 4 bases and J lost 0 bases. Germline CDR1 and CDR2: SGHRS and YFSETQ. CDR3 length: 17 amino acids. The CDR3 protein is CASSPTGASSGANVLTF. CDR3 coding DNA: TGCGCCAGCAGCCCGACAGGGGCCAGCTCTGGGGCCAACGTCCTGACTTTC.

CDR3 DNA: TGTGCCAGCAGTTCAACAGGGTCCGAAGCTTTCTTT. It translates to CASSSTGSEAFF. The rearrangement links TRBV28 to TRBJ1-1, with a possible D match to TRBD1 (6 bases). Germline V lookup: CDR1 MDHEN, CDR2 SYDVKM. The CDR3 has 12 residues. V lost 4 bases and J lost 8, with 11 bases in between.

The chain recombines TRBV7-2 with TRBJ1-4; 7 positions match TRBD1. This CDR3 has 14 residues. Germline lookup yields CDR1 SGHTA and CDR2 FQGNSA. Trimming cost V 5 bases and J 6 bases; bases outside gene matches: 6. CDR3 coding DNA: TGTGCCAGCAGCCAGGACAGGAGGGATGAAAAACTGTTTTTT. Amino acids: CASSQDRRDEKLFF.

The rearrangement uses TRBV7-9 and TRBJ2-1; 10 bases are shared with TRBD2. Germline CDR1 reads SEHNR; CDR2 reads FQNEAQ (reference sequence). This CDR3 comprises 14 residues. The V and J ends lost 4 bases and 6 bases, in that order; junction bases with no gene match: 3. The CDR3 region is CASSSAGGPNEQFF. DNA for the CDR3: TGTGCCAGCAGCTCAGCGGGAGGGCCCAATGAGCAGTTCTTC.

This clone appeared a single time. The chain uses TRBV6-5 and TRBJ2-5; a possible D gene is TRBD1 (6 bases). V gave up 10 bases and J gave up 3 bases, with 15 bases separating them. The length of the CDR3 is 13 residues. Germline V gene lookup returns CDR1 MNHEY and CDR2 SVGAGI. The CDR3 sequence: CATTSPGEETQYF. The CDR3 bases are TGTGCCACCACATCCCCAGGGGAAGAGACCCAGTACTTC.

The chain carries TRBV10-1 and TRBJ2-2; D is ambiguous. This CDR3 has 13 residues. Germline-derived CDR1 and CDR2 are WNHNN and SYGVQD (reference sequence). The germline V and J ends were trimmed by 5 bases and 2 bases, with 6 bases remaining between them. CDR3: CASSTSNTGELFF. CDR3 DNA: TGCGCCAGCAGTACGAGTAACACCGGGGAGCTGTTTTTT.

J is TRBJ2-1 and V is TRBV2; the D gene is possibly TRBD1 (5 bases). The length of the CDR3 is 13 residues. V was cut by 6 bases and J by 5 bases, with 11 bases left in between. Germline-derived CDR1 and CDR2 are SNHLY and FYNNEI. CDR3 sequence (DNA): TGTGCCAGCAGACAGGATTCTAACAATGAGCAGTTCTTC. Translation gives CASRQDSNNEQFF. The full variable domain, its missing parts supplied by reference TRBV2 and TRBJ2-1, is EPEVTQTPSHQVTQMGQEVILRCVPISNHLYFYWYRQILGQKVEFLVSFYNNEISEKSEIFDDQFSVERPDGSNFTLKIRSTKLEDSAMYFCASRQDSNNEQFFGPGTRLTVL.

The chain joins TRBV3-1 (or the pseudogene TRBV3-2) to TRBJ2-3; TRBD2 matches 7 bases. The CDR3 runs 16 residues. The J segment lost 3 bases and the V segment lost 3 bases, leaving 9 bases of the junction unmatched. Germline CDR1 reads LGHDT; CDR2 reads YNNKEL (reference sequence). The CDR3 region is CASSHARPSGTDTQYF. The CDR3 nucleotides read TGTGCCAGCAGCCACGCGCGCCCTAGCGGTACAGATACGCAGTATTTT.

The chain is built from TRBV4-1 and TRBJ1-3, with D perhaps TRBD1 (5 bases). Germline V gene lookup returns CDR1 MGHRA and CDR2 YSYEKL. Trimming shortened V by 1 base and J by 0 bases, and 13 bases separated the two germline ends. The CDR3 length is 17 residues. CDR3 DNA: TGCGCCAGCAGCCAAGCCCCCCCAGGGAACTCTGGAAACACCATATATTTT. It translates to CASSQAPPGNSGNTIYF.

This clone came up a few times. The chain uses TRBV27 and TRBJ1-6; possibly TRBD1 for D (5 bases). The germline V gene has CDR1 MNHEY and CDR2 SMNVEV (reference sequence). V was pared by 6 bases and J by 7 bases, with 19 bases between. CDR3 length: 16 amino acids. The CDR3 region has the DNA TGTGCCAGCAGGATGATCACAGGAGACGGGAATTCACCCCTCCACTTT. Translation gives CASRMITGDGNSPLHF.

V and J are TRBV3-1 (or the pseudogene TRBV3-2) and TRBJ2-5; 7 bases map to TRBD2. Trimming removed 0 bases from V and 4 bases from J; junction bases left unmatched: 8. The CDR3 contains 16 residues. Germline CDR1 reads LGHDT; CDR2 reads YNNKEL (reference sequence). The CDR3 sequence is CASSQDRGRGVETQYF. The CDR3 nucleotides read TGTGCCAGCAGCCAAGACCGCGGGAGAGGTGTAGAGACCCAGTACTTC.

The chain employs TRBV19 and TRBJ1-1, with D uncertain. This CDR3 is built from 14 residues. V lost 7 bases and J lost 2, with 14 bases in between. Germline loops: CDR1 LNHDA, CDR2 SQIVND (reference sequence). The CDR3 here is CASTYDIGNTEAFF. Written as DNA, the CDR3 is TGTGCCAGTACTTATGACATAGGCAACACTGAAGCTTTCTTT. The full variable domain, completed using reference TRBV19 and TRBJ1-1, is DGGITQSPKYLFRKEGQNVTLSCEQNLNHDAMYWYRQDPGQGLRLIYYSQIVNDFQKGDIAEGYSVSREKKESFPLTVTSAQKNPTAFYLCASTYDIGNTEAFFGQGTRLTVV.

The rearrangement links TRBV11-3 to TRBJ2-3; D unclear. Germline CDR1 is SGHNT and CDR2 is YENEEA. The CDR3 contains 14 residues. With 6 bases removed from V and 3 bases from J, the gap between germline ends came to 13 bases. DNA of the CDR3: TGTGCCAGCAGTCCCTTGACGAGGACAGATACGCAGTATTTT. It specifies CASSPLTRTDTQYF.

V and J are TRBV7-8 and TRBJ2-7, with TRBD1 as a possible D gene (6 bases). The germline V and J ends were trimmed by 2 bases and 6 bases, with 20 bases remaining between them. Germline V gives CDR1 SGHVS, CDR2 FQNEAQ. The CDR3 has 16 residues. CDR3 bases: TGTGCCAGCAGCTTAAATTACAGGGTCCTTTCAAGCGAGCAGTACTTC. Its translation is CASSLNYRVLSSEQYF.

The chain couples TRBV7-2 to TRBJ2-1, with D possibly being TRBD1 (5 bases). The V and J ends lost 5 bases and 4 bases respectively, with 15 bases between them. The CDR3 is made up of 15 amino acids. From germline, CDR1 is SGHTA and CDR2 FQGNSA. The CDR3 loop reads CASSGQRHTYNEQFF. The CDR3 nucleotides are TGTGCCAGCAGCGGACAACGCCATACATACAATGAGCAGTTCTTC. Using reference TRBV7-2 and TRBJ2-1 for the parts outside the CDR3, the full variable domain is GAGVSQSPSNKVTEKGKDVELRCDPISGHTALYWYRQSLGQGLEFLIYFQGNSAPDKSGLPSDRFSAERTGGSVSTLTIQRTQQEDSAVYLCASSGQRHTYNEQFFGPGTRLTVL.

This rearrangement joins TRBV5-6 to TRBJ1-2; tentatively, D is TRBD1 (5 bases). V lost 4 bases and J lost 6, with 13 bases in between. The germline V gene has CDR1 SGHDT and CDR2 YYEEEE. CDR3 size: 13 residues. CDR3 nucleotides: TGTGCCAGCAGCAGTATAAGGGGTGATGGCTACACCTTC. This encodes CASSSIRGDGYTF.

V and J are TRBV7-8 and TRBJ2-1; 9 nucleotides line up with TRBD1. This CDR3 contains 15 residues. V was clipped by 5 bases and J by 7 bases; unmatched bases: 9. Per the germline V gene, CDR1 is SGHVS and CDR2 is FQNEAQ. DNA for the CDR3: TGTGCCAGCAGCCCTGGGACAGGGTTTGAAAATGAGCAGTTCTTC. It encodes CASSPGTGFENEQFF.

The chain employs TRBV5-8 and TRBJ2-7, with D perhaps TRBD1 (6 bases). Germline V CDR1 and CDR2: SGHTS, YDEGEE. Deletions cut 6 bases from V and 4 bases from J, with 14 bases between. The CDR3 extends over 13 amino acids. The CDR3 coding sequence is TGTGCCAGCAACTCGCCCGACAGGTACGAGCAGTACTTC. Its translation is CASNSPDRYEQYF.

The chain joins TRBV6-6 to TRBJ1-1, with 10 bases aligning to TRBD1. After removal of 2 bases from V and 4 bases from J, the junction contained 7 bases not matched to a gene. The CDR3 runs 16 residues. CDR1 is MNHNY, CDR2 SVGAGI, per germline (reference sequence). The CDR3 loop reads CASSYGQGVGGTEAFF. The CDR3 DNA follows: TGTGCCAGCAGTTACGGACAGGGGGTCGGGGGCACTGAAGCTTTCTTT.

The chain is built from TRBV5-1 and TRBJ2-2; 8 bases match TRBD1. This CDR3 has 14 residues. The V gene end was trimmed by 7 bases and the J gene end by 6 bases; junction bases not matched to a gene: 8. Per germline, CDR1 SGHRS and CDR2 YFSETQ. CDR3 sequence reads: CASAAKGQAGELFF. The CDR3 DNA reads TGCGCCAGCGCAGCGAAGGGACAGGCCGGGGAGCTGTTTTTT.

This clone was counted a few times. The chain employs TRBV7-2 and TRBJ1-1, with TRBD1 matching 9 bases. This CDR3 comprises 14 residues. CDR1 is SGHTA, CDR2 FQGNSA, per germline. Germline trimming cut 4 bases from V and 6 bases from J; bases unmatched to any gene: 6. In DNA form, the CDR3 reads TGTGCCAGCAGCTCTGACAGGGGGAGGGCTGAAGCTTTCTTT. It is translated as CASSSDRGRAEAFF.

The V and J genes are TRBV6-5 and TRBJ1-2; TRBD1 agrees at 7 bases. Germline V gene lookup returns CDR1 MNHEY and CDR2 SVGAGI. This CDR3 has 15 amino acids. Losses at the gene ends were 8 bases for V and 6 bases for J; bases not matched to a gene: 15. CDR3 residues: CASRPWRDRSDGYTF. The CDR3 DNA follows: TGTGCCAGCCGGCCGTGGAGGGACAGATCGGATGGCTACACCTTC.

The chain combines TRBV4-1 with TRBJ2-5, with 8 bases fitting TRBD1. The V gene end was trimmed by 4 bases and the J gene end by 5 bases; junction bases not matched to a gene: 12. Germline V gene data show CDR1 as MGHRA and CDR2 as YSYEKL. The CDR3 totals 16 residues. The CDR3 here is CASSPGQVSVGETQYF. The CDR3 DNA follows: TGCGCCAGCAGCCCGGGACAGGTCTCGGTTGGGGAGACCCAGTACTTC.

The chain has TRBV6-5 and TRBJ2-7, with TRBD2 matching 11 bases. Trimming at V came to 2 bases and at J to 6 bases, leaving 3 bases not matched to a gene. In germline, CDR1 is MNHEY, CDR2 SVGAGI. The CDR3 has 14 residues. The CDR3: CASSYLAGGSEQYF. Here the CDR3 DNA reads TGTGCCAGCAGTTACCTAGCGGGAGGATCCGAGCAGTACTTC.

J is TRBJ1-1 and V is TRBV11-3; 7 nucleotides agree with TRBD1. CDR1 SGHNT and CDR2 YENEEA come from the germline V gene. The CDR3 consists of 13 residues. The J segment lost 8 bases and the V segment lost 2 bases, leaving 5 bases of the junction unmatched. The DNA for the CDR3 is TGTGCCAGCAGCTTAACCCCAGGGGGGGAAGCTTTCTTT. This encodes CASSLTPGGEAFF.

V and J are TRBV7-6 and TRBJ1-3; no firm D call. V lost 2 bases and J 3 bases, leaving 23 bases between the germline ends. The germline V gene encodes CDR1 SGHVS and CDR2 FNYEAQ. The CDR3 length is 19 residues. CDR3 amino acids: CASSLKAPMTHRVGNTIYF. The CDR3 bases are TGTGCCAGCAGCTTAAAAGCCCCGATGACACACAGAGTTGGAAACACCATATATTTT.

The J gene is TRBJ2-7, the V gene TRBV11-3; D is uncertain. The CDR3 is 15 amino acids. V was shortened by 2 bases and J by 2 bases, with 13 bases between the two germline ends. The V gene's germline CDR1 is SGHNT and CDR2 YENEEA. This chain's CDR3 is CASSLISVDTYEQYF. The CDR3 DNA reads TGTGCCAGCAGCTTAATATCTGTCGACACCTACGAGCAGTACTTC.

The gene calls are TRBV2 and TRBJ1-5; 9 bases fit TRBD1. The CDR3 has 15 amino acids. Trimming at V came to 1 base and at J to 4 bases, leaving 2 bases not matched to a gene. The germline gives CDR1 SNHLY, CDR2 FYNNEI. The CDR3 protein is CASSEETGGNQPQHF. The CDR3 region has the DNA TGTGCCAGCAGTGAAGAGACAGGGGGGAATCAGCCCCAGCATTTT. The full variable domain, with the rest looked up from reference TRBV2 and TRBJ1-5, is EPEVTQTPSHQVTQMGQEVILRCVPISNHLYFYWYRQILGQKVEFLVSFYNNEISEKSEIFDDQFSVERPDGSNFTLKIRSTKLEDSAMYFCASSEETGGNQPQHFGDGTRLSIL.

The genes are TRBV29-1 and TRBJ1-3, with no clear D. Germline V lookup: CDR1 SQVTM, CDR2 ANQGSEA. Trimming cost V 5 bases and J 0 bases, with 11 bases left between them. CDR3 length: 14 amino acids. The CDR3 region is CSVSGINSGNTIYF. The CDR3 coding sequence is TGCAGCGTTTCCGGGATCAACTCTGGAAACACCATATATTTT.

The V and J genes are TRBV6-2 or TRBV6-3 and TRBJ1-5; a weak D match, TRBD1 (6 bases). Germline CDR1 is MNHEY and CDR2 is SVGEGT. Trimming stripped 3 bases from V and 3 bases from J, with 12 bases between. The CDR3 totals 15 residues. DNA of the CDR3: TGTGCCAGCAGTTATACCAGGGGTGACAATCAGCCCCAGCATTTT. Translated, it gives CASSYTRGDNQPQHF.

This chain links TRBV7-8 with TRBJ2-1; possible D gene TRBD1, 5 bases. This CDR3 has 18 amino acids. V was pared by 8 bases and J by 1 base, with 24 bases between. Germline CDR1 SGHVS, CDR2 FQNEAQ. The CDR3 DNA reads TGTGCCAGCGGGTTCCGACAGAGCCTTAGTATTTCCTACAATGAGCAGTTCTTC. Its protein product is CASGFRQSLSISYNEQFF.

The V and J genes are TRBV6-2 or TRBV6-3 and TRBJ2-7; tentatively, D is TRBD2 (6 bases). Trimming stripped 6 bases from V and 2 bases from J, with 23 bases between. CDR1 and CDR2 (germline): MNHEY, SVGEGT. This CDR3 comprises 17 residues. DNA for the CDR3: TGTGCCAGCAGCCAACTAAGGAGGGACCCAACGCCCTACGAGCAGTACTTC. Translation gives CASSQLRRDPTPYEQYF.